The clone carrying this TCR beta chain turned up a few times. This record belongs to a study of T-cell reconstitution after alpha-beta-depleted transplantation in children. Germline CDR1 and CDR2: LNHDA and SQIVND (reference sequence). The CDR3 contains 15 residues. The V and J ends lost 3 bases and 1 base respectively, with 12 bases between them. Unique molecular identifiers were incorporated during preparation of the TCRbeta library. TCRdb reanalysed the PCR reads using MiXCR and keeps one entry per CDR3 protein. The profile shows 190,000 or so distinct CDR3 sequences, approximately 6.8% of them singletons.

The sequencing used PBMCs from the stem cell graft donor, collected from the stem cell graft. The origin of this receptor is a human donor who donated a stem cell graft to a child with Wiskott-Aldrich syndrome. The chain couples TRBV19 to TRBJ1-1, with D hard to call. The DNA for the CDR3 is TGTGCCAGTAGTATTTGGGGTCAGTCGAACACTGAAGCTTTCTTT. Protein product: CASSIWGQSNTEAFF.